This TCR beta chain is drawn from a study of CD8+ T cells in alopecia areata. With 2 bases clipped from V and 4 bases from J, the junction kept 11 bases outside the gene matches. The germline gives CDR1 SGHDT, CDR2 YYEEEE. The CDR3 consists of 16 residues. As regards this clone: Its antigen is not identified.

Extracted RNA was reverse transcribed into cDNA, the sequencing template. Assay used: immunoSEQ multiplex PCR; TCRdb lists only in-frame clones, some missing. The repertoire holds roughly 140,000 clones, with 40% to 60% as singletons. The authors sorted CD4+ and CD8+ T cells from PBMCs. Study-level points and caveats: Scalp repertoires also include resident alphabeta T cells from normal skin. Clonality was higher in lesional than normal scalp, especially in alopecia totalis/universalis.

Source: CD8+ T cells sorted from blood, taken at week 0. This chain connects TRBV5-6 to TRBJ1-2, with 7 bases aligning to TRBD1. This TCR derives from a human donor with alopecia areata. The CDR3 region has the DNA TGTGCCAGCAGCTTTACCCCGGTGGACAGGCCCTATGGCTACACCTTC. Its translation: CASSFTPVDRPYGYTF.